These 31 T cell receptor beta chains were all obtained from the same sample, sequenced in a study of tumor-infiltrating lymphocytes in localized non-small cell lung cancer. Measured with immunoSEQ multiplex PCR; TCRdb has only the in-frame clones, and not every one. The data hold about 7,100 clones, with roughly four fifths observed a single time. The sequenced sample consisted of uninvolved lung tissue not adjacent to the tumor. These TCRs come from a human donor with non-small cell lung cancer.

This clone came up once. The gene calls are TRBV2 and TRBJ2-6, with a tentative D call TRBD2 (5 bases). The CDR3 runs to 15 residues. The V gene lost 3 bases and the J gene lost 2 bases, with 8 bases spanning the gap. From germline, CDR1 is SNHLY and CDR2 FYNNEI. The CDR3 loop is CASSESGAGANVLTF. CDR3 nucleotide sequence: TGTGCCAGCAGTGAGTCCGGGGCTGGGGCCAACGTCCTGACTTTC.

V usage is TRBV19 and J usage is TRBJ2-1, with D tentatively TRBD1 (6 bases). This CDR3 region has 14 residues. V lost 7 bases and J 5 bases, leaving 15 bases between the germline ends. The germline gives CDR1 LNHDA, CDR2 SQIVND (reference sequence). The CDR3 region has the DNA TGTGCCAGTAAATTGGACAGTAACGACAATGAGCAGTTCTTC. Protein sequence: CASKLDSNDNEQFF.

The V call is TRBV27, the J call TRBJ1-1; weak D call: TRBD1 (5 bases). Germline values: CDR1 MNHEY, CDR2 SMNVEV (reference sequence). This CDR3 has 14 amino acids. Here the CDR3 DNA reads TGTGCTTCTGGGGGGGGGAGGGGTTACACTGAAGCTTTCTTT. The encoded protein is CASGGGRGYTEAFF.

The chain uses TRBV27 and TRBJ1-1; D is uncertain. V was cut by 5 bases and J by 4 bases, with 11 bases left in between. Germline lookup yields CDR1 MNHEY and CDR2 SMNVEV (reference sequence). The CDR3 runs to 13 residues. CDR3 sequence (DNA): TGTGCCAGCAGTCTATATGTGGGCACTGAAGCTTTCTTT. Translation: CASSLYVGTEAFF.

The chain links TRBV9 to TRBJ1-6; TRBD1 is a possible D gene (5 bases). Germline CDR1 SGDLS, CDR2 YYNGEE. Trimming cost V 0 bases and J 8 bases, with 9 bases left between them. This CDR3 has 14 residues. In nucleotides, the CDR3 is TGTGCCAGCAGCGTAGATGGGGCTGATTCACCCCTCCACTTT. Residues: CASSVDGADSPLHF.

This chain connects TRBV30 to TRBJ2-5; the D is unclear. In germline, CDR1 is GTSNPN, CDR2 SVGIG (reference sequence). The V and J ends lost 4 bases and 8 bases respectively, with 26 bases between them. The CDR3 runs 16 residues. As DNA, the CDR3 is TGTGCCTGGAATTACCCGGACGGTATCCTCTCTGAAACCCAGTACTTC. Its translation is CAWNYPDGILSETQYF.

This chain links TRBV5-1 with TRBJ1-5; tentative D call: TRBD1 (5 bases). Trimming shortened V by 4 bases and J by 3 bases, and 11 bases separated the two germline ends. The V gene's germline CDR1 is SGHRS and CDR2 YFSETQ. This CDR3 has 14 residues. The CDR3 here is CASSPGQPNQPQHF. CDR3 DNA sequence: TGCGCCAGCAGCCCTGGACAACCCAATCAGCCCCAGCATTTT.

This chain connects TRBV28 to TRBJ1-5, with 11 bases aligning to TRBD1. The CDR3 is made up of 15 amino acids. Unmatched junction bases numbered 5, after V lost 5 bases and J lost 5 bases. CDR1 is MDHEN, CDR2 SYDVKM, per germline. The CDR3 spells CASSADRGLDQPQHF. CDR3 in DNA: TGTGCCAGCAGTGCGGACAGGGGGCTGGATCAGCCCCAGCATTTT.

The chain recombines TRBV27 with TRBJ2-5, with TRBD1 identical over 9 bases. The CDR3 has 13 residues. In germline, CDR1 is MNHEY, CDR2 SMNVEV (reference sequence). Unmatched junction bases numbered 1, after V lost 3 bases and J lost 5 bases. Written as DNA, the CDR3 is TGTGCCAGCAGTTTCGGACAGGGGGAGACCCAGTACTTC. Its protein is CASSFGQGETQYF.

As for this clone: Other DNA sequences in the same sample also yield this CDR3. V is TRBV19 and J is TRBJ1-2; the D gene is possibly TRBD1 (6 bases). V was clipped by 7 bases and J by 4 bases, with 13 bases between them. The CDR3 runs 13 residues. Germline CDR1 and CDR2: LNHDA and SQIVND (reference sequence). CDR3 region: CASNTGGGYGYTF. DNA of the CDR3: TGTGCCAGTAACACAGGAGGGGGCTATGGCTACACCTTC.

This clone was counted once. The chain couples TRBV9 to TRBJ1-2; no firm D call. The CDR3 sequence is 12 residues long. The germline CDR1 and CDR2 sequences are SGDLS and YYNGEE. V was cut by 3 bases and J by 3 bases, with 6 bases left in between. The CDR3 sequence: CASSADDYGYTF. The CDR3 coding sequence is TGTGCCAGCAGCGCAGACGACTATGGCTACACCTTC.

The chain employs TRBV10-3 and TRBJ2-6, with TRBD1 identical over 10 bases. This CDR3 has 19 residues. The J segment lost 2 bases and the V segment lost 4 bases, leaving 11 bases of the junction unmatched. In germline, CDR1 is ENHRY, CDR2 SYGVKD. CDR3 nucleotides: TGTGCCATCAGTGGCACCGGGACAGGGGATAACGCTGGGGCCAACGTCCTGACTTTC. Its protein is CAISGTGTGDNAGANVLTF.

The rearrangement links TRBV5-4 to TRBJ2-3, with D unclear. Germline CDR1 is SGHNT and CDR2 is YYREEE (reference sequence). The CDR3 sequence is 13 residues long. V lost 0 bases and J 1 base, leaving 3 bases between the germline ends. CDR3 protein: CASSLAGTDTQYF. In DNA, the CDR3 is TGTGCCAGCAGCTTGGCCGGCACAGATACGCAGTATTTT.

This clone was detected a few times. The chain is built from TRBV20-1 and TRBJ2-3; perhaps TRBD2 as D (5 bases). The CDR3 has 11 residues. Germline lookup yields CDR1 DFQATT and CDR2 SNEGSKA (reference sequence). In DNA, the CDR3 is TGCAGCGCGGGTGGAAGAGATACGCAGTATTTT. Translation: CSAGGRDTQYF.

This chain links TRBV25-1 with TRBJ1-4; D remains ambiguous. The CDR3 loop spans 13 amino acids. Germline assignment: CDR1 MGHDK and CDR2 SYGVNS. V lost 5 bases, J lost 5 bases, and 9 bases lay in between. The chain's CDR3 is CASSFYTNEKLFF. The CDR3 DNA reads TGTGCCAGCAGTTTTTACACGAATGAAAAACTGTTTTTT.

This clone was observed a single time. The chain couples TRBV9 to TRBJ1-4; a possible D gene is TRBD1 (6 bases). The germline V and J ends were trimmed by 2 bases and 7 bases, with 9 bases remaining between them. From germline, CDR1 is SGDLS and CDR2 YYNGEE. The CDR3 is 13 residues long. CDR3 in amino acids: CASSVEGGEKLFF. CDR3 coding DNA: TGTGCCAGCAGCGTGGAGGGGGGTGAAAAACTGTTTTTT.

The CDR3 here is CASGGPSTDTQYF. The CDR3, as DNA: TGCGCCAGCGGCGGTCCTAGCACAGATACGCAGTATTTT. The chain employs TRBV5-1 and TRBJ2-3, with unresolved D. CDR1 is SGHRS and CDR2 is YFSETQ in the germline V gene. This CDR3 has 13 amino acids. Trimming removed 7 bases from V and 0 bases from J, with 9 bases in between.

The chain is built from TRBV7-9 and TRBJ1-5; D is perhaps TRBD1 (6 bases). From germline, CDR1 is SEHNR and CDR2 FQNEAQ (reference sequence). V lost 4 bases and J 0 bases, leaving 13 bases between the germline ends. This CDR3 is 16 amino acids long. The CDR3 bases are TGTGCCAGCAGCTCCTCGGAGGGACATAGCAATCAGCCCCAGCATTTT. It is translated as CASSSSEGHSNQPQHF.

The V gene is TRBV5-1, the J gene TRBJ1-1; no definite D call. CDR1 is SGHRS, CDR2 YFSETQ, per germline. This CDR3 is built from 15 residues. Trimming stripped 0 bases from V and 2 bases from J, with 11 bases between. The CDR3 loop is CASSLVPGSNTEAFF. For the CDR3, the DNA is TGCGCCAGCAGCTTGGTTCCGGGGAGTAACACTGAAGCTTTCTTT.

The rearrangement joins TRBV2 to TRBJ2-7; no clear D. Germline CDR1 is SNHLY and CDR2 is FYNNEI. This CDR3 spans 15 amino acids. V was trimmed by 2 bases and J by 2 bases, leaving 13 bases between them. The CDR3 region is CASSESFVRTYEQYF. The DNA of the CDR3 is TGTGCCAGCAGTGAATCATTTGTGCGAACCTACGAGCAGTACTTC.

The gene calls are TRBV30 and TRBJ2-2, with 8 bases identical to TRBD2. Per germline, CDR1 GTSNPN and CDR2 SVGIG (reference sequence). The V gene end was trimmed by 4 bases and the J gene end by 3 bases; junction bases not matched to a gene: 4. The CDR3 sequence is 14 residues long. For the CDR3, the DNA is TGTGCCTGGAAAAGCGGGAGTGACACCGGGGAGCTGTTTTTT. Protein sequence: CAWKSGSDTGELFF.

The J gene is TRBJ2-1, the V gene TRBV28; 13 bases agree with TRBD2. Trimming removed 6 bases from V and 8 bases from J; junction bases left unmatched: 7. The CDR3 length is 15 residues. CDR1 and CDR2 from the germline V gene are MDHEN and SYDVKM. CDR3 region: CASSLRLAGGHEQFF. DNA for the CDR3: TGTGCCAGCAGCCTACGACTAGCGGGGGGACATGAGCAGTTCTTC.

The CDR3 protein is CASSLGQGYGSSNQPQHF. In DNA, the CDR3 is TGTGCCAGCAGTTTGGGACAGGGGTATGGTTCTAGCAATCAGCCCCAGCATTTT. The V call is TRBV2, the J call TRBJ1-5; TRBD1 matches 10 bases. The CDR3 totals 18 residues. With V trimmed by 5 bases and J by 0 bases, 10 bases remained unmatched. Germline V gives CDR1 SNHLY, CDR2 FYNNEI. The variable domain in full, with the rest retrieved from reference TRBV2 and TRBJ1-5, is EPEVTQTPSHQVTQMGQEVILRCVPISNHLYFYWYRQILGQKVEFLVSFYNNEISEKSEIFDDQFSVERPDGSNFTLKIRSTKLEDSAMYFCASSLGQGYGSSNQPQHFGDGTRLSIL.

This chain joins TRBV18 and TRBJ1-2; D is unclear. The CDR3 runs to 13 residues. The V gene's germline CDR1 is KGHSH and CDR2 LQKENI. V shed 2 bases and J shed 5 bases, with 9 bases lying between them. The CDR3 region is CASSPSLAYGYTF. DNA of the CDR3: TGTGCCAGCTCACCATCATTAGCGTATGGCTACACCTTC.

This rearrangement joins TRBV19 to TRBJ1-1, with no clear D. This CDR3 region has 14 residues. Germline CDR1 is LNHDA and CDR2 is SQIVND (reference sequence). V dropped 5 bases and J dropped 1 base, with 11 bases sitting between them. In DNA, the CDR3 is TGTGCCAGTAGTCCCCGGGCTTCGAACACTGAAGCTTTCTTT. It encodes CASSPRASNTEAFF. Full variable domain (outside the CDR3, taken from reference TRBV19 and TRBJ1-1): DGGITQSPKYLFRKEGQNVTLSCEQNLNHDAMYWYRQDPGQGLRLIYYSQIVNDFQKGDIAEGYSVSREKKESFPLTVTSAQKNPTAFYLCASSPRASNTEAFFGQGTRLTVV.

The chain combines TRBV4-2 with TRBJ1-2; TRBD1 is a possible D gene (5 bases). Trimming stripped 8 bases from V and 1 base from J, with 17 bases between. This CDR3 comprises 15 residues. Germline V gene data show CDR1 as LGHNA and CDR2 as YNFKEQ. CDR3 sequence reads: CASGKDGTFNYGYTF. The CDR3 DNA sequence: TGTGCCAGCGGGAAGGATGGGACCTTTAACTATGGCTACACCTTC.

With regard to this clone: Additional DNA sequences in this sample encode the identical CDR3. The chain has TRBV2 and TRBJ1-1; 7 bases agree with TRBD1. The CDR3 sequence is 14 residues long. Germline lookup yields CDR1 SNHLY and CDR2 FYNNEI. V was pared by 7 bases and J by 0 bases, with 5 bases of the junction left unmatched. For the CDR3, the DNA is TGTGCCAGCACCGGGACAGTTATGAACACTGAAGCTTTCTTT. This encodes CASTGTVMNTEAFF.

The CDR3 DNA follows: TGTGCCAGTAGTTCAAACCGGGACACCGAGCAGTTCTTC. It codes for CASSSNRDTEQFF. This chain joins TRBV19 and TRBJ2-1; possible D gene TRBD1, 6 bases. Trimming took off 5 bases at V and 10 bases at J, with 15 bases between the two ends. This CDR3 region has 13 residues. CDR1 is LNHDA and CDR2 is SQIVND in the germline V gene (reference sequence).

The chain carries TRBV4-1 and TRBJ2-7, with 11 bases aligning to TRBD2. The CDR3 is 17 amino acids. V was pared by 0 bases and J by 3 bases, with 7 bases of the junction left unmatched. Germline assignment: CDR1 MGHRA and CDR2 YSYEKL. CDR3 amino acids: CASSQETPLAGDYEQYF. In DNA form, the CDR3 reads TGCGCCAGCAGCCAAGAAACGCCACTAGCGGGAGACTACGAGCAGTACTTC.

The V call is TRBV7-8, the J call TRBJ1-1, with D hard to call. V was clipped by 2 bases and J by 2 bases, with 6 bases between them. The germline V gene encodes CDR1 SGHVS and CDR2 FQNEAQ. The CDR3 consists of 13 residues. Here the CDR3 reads CASSLSVNTEAFF. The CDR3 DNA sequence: TGTGCCAGCAGCTTATCGGTCAACACTGAAGCTTTCTTT.

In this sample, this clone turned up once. The CDR3: CASSRRWAYNEQFF. The CDR3 DNA sequence: TGTGCCAGCAGCAGGCGGTGGGCCTACAATGAGCAGTTCTTC. This rearrangement joins TRBV5-8 to TRBJ2-1; the D is unclear. The CDR3 is 14 residues long. V lost 4 bases, J lost 2 bases, and 10 bases lay in between. CDR1 is SGHTS and CDR2 is YDEGEE in the germline V gene.